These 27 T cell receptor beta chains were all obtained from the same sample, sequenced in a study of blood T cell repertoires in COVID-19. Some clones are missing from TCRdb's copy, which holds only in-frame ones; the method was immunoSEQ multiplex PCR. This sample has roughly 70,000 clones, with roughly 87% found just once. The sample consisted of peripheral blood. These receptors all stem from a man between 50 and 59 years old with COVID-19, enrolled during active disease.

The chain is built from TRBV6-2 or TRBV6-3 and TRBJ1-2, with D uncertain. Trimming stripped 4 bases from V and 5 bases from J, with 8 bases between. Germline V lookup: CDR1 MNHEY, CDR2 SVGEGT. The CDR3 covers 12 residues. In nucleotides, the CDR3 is TGTGCCAGCAGTTTCGAGGTTTATGGCTACACCTTC. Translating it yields CASSFEVYGYTF.

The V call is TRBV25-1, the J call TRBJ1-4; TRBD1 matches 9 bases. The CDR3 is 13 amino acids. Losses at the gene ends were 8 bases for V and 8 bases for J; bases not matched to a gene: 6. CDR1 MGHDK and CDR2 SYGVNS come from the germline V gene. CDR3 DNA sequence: TGTGCCAGCCAGAACAGGGGGCAAGAAAAACTGTTTTTT. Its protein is CASQNRGQEKLFF.

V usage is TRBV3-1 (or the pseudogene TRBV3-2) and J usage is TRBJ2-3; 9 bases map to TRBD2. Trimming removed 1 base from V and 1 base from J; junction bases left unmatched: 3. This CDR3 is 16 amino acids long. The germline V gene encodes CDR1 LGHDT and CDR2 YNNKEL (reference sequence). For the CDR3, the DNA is TGTGCCAGCAGCCAAGGATTAGCGGGAGGCACAGATACGCAGTATTTT. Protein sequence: CASSQGLAGGTDTQYF.

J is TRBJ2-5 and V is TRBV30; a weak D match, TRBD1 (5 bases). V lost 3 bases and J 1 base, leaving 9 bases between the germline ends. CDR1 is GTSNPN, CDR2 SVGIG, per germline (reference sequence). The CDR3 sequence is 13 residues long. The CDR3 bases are TGTGCCTGGAGCAGGGATCTCCAAGAGACCCAGTACTTC. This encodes CAWSRDLQETQYF.

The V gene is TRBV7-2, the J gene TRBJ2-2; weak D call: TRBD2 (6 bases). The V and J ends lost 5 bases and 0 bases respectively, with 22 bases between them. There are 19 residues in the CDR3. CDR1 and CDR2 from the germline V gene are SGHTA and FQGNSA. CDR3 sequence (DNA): TGTGCCAGCAGCCTGATAAGCGGCGGGAAATACTCGAACACCGGGGAGCTGTTTTTT. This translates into CASSLISGGKYSNTGELFF. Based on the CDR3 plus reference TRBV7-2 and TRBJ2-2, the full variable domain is GAGVSQSPSNKVTEKGKDVELRCDPISGHTALYWYRQSLGQGLEFLIYFQGNSAPDKSGLPSDRFSAERTGGSVSTLTIQRTQQEDSAVYLCASSLISGGKYSNTGELFFGEGSRLTVL.

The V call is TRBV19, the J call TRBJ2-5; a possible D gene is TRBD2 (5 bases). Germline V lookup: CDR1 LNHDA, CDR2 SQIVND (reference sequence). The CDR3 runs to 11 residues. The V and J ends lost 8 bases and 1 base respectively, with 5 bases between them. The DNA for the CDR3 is TGTGCCAGTGGACTCCAAGAGACCCAGTACTTC. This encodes CASGLQETQYF.

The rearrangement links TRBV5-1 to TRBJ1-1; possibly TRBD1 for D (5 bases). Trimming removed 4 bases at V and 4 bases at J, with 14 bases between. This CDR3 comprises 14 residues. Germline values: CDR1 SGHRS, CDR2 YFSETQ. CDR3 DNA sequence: TGCGCCAGCAGCCGAGGAGGGGAGAGCACTGAAGCTTTCTTT. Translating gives CASSRGGESTEAFF.

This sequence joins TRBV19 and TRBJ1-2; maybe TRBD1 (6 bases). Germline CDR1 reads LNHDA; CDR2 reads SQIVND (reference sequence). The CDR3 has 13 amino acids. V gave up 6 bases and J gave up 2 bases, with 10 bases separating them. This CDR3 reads CASSPDRNYGYTF. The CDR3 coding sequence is TGTGCCAGTAGCCCGGACAGAAACTATGGCTACACCTTC. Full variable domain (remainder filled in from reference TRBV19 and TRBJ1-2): DGGITQSPKYLFRKEGQNVTLSCEQNLNHDAMYWYRQDPGQGLRLIYYSQIVNDFQKGDIAEGYSVSREKKESFPLTVTSAQKNPTAFYLCASSPDRNYGYTFGSGTRLTVV.

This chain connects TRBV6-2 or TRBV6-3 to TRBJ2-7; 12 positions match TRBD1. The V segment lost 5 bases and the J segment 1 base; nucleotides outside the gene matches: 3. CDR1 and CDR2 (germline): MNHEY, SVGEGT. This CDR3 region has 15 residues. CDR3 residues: CASSRDRGPSYEQYF. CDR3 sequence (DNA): TGTGCCAGCAGTAGGGACAGGGGGCCTTCCTACGAGCAGTACTTC.

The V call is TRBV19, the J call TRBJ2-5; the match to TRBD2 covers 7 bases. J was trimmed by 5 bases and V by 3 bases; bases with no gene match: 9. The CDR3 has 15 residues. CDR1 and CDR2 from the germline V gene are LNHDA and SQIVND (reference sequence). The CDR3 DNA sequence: TGTGCCAGTAGTATGTCGCGGGAGATAGGCGAGACCCAGTACTTC. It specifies CASSMSREIGETQYF.

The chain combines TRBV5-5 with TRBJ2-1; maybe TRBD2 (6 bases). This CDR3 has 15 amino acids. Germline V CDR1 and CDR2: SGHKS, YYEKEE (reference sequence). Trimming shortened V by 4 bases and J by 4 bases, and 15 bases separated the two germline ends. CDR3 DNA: TGTGCCAGCAGCCTCAGTGTTGCGGGGTACAATGAGCAGTTCTTC. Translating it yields CASSLSVAGYNEQFF. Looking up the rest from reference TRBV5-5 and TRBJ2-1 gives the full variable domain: DAGVTQSPTHLIKTRGQQVTLRCSPISGHKSVSWYQQVLGQGPQFIFQYYEKEERGRGNFPDRFSARQFPNYSSELNVNALLLGDSALYLCASSLSVAGYNEQFFGPGTRLTVL.

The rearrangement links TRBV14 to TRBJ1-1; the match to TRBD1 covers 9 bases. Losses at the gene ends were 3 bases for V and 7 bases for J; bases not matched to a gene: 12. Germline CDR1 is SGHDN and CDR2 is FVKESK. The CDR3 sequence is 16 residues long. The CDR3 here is CASSHSGTGMIDEAFF. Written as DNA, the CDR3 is TGTGCCAGCAGCCATTCCGGGACAGGGATGATAGATGAAGCTTTCTTT. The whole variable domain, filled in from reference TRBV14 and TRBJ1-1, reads EAGVTQFPSHSVIEKGQTVTLRCDPISGHDNLYWYRRVMGKEIKFLLHFVKESKQDESGMPNNRFLAERTGGTYSTLKVQPAELEDSGVYFCASSHSGTGMIDEAFFGQGTRLTVV.

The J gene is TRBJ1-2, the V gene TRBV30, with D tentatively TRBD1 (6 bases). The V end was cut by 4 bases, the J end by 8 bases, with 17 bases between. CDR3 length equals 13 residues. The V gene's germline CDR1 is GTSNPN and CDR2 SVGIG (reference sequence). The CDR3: CAWNPGGAGGYTF. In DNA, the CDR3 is TGTGCCTGGAACCCCGGGGGGGCGGGGGGCTACACCTTC.

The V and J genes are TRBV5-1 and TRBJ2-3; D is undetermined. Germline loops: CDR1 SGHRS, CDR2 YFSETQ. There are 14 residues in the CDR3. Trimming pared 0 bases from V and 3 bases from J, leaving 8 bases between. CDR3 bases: TGCGCCAGCAGCTTGGAGCCTGGTACAGATACGCAGTATTTT. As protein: CASSLEPGTDTQYF. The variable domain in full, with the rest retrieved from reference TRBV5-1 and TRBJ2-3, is KAGVTQTPRYLIKTRGQQVTLSCSPISGHRSVSWYQQTPGQGLQFLFEYFSETQRNKGNFPGRFSGRQFSNSRSEMNVSTLELGDSALYLCASSLEPGTDTQYFGPGTRLTVL.

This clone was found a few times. This CDR3 reads CASRDRGGRDEKLFF. The DNA of the CDR3 is TGTGCCAGCAGGGACAGGGGGGGACGGGACGAAAAACTGTTTTTT. The J gene is TRBJ1-4, the V gene TRBV11-2; 10 bases line up with TRBD1. Trimming cost V 6 bases and J 8 bases; bases outside gene matches: 9. This CDR3 region has 15 residues. From germline, CDR1 is SGHAT and CDR2 FQNNGV.

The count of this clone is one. The CDR3 loop reads CASSLRTGQKSRELFF. In DNA form, the CDR3 reads TGTGCCAGCAGCTTACGAACGGGACAAAAAAGCCGGGAGCTGTTTTTT. The chain links TRBV7-9 to TRBJ2-2; D is perhaps TRBD1 (6 bases). Germline CDR1 and CDR2: SEHNR and FQNEAQ (reference sequence). Trimming shortened V by 2 bases and J by 9 bases, and 19 bases separated the two germline ends. This CDR3 comprises 16 residues.

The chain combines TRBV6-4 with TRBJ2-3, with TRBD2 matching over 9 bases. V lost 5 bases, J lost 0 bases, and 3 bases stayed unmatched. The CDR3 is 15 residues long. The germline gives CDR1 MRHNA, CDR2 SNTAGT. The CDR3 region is CASSRREGSTDTQYF. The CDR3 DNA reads TGTGCCAGCAGTCGGCGGGAGGGTAGCACAGATACGCAGTATTTT.

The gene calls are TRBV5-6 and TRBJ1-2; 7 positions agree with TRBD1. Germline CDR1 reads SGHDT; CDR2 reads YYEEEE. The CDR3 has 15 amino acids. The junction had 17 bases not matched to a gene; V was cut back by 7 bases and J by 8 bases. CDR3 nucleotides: TGTGCCAGCTCCTGGGGACAAAGCAGGGGGAAGGGCTACACCTTC. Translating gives CASSWGQSRGKGYTF.

As DNA, the CDR3 is TGTGCCGCACAAGCCTTACGGGAGGCCTACAATGAGCAGTTCTTC. Translated: CAAQALREAYNEQFF. V and J are TRBV10-3 and TRBJ2-1; TRBD2 agrees at 7 bases. Unmatched junction bases numbered 12, after V lost 11 bases and J lost 2 bases. The CDR3 totals 15 residues. Germline V gene sequence: CDR1 ENHRY, CDR2 SYGVKD.

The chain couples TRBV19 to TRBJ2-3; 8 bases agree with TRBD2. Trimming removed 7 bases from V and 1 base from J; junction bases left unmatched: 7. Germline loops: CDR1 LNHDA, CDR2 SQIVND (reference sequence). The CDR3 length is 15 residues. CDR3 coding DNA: TGTGCCAGTACCGGCGGGAGGAGGGGCACAGATACGCAGTATTTT. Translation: CASTGGRRGTDTQYF.

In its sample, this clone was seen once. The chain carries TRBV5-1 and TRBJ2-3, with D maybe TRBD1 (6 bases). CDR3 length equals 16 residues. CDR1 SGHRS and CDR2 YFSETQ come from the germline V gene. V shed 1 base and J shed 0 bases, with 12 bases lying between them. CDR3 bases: TGCGCCAGCAGCTTGCCGGACAGTCCTAGCACAGATACGCAGTATTTT. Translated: CASSLPDSPSTDTQYF.

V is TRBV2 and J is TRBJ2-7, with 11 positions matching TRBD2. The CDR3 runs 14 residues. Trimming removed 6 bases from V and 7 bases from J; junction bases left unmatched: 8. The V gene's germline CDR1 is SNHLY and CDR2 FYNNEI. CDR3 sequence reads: CASRLLAGAGEQYF. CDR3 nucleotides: TGTGCCAGCAGGCTACTAGCGGGAGCGGGGGAGCAGTACTTC.

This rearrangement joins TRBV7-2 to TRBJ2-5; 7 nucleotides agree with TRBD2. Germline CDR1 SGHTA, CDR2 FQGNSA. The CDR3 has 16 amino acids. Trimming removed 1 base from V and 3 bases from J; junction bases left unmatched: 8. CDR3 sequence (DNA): TGTGCCAGCAGCTTAGGTCTAGCGGCAAGAGAAGAGACCCAGTACTTC. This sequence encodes CASSLGLAAREETQYF.

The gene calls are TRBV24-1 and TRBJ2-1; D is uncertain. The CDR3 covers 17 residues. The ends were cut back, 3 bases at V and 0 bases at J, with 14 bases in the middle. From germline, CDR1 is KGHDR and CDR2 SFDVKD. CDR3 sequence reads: CATSDPSGSNSYNEQFF. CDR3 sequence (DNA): TGTGCCACCAGTGATCCCTCGGGTTCAAACTCCTACAATGAGCAGTTCTTC.

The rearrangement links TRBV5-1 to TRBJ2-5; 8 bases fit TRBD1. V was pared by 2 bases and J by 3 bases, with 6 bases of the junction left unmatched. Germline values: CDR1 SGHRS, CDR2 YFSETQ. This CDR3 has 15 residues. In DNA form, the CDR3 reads TGCGCCAGCAGCTTTCGCGGACAGGGCGAAGAGACCCAGTACTTC. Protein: CASSFRGQGEETQYF.

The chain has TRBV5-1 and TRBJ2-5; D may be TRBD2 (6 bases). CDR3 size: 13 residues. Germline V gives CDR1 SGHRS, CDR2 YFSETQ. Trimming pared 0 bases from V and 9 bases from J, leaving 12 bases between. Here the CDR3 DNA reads TGCGCCAGCAGCTTGGTCCCTTCGGGGGCCCAGTACTTC. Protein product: CASSLVPSGAQYF. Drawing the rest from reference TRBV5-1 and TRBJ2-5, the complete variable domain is KAGVTQTPRYLIKTRGQQVTLSCSPISGHRSVSWYQQTPGQGLQFLFEYFSETQRNKGNFPGRFSGRQFSNSRSEMNVSTLELGDSALYLCASSLVPSGAQYFGPGTRLLVL.

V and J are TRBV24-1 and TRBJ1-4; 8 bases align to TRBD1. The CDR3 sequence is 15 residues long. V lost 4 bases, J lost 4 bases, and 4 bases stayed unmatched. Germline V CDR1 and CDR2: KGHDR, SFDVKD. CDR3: CATSDRTGLNEKLFF. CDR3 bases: TGTGCCACCAGTGACCGGACAGGGCTTAATGAAAAACTGTTTTTT.